A selection of T cell receptor beta chains follows, all from one sample in a study of PD-1 blockade in classical Hodgkin lymphoma. TCRdb keeps only in-frame clones here, not all; method: immunoSEQ multiplex PCR. The sample holds 120,000 to 150,000 clones, approximately 81% seen once. The sample here was peripheral blood mononuclear cells (PBMCs), taken before the second cycle of nivolumab. Receptors originate from a human donor with classical Hodgkin lymphoma. Both conserved end residues are part of each CDR3. The order of the fields is J gene, D gene, clone size, V gene, CDR3 DNA, CDR3 protein. D genes are given only for firm matches. Clone size is not always given. Where it is, it says once, few, many or a class for expanded clones.

>TRBJ2-1|NA|NA|TRBV5-4
TGTGCCAGCAGCTTGGGTGTCAGTATCTACAATGAGCAGTTCTTC
CASSLGVSIYNEQFF
>TRBJ1-4|NA|many|TRBV28
TGTGCCAGCGTCGGGGAGGAAAAACTGTTTTTT
CASVGEEKLFF
>TRBJ2-7|TRBD2|once|TRBV4-2
TGTGCCAGCAGCCAAGACCAGCGGGGCTACGAGCAGTACTTC
CASSQDQRGYEQYF
>TRBJ1-1|NA|NA|TRBV18
TGTGCCAGCTCAGCACAGGGTATGAACACTGAAGCTTTCTTT
CASSAQGMNTEAFF
>TRBJ2-7|TRBD1|NA|TRBV19
TGTGCCAGTAGTAAAGAGGGGACAGGGCTGTACGAGCAGTACTTC
CASSKEGTGLYEQYF
>TRBJ2-7|NA|NA|TRBV6-5
TGTGCCAGCAGTACGCGGTCGTCCGTCCCCTACGAGCAGTACTTC
CASSTRSSVPYEQYF
>TRBJ1-2|NA|few|TRBV7-8
TGTGCCAGCAGCTTAACCACAGGGTTTTATGGCTACACCTTC
CASSLTTGFYGYTF
>TRBJ2-3|TRBD2|NA|TRBV25-1
TGTGCCAGCAGAGTAGCGGGGGCCACGTCCCAAAGCACAGATACGCAGTATTTT
CASRVAGATSQSTDTQYF
>TRBJ2-1|TRBD2|NA|TRBV7-6
TGTGCCAGCAGCTCGCGACTAGCGGGAAGGGGATACAATGAGCAGTTCTTC
CASSSRLAGRGYNEQFF
>TRBJ1-1|NA|NA|TRBV6-6
TGTGCCAGCAGCACCCCCGGGTTGAAGAACACTGAAGCTTTCTTT
CASSTPGLKNTEAFF
>TRBJ1-2|TRBD1|few|TRBV28
TGTGCCAGCAGTCCCGGGACAGAGGAGGTTAACTATGGCTACACCTTC
CASSPGTEEVNYGYTF
>TRBJ2-5|NA|NA|TRBV18
TGTGCCAGCTCGCCGAGACCGGAAGAGACCCAGTACTTC
CASSPRPEETQYF
>TRBJ1-1|NA|NA|TRBV5-4
TGTGCCAGCAGCTGGACGGTGAACACTGAAGCTTTCTTT
CASSWTVNTEAFF
>TRBJ2-1|TRBD2|NA|TRBV7-3
TGTGCCAGCAGCCCCTCCGGGACTAACAATGAGCAGTTCTTC
CASSPSGTNNEQFF
>TRBJ1-1|NA|NA|TRBV6-1
TGTGCCAGCAGTCGTGACCTCATGAACACTGAAGCTTTCTTT
CASSRDLMNTEAFF
>TRBJ1-3|NA|NA|TRBV6-1
TGTGCCAGCAGTGAAGTGTGGTCTGGAAACACCATATATTTT
CASSEVWSGNTIYF
>TRBJ1-6|TRBD1|NA|TRBV28
TGTGCCAGCAGCCTGGGACAGGGTGGATCACCCCTCCACTTT
CASSLGQGGSPLHF
>TRBJ1-5|NA|few|TRBV6-5
TGTGCCAGCAGTTACGGGGGCAGCAATCAGCCCCAGCATTTT
CASSYGGSNQPQHF
>TRBJ1-1|NA|few|TRBV27
TGTGCCAGCAGTTTTCCTGCAGGGGTAGACACTGAAGCTTTCTTT
CASSFPAGVDTEAFF
>TRBJ1-2|NA|NA|TRBV11-3
TGTGCCAGCAGTTCCGACCAGGGGATCTATGGCTACACCTTC
CASSSDQGIYGYTF
>TRBJ2-5|NA|NA|TRBV5-8
TGTGCCAGCAGCTCCCTAGACAGAGGAGGAGAGACCCAGTACTTC
CASSSLDRGGETQYF
>TRBJ2-6|TRBD1|once|TRBV7-3
TGTGCCAGCAGCCCAAGGGGCCAGGGGGCTGCTGGGGCCAACGTCCTGACTTTC
CASSPRGQGAAGANVLTF
>TRBJ2-2|NA|NA|TRBV2
TGTGCCAGCAGTCTTACCTACACCGGGGAGCTGTTTTTT
CASSLTYTGELFF
>TRBJ2-2|NA|few|TRBV9
TGTGCCAGCAGCGTGGGTGGGGCGCTGGGGGAGCTGTTTTTT
CASSVGGALGELFF
>TRBJ2-7|TRBD1|NA|TRBV11-2
TGTGCCAGCAGCCAAACTAGGGGGCTCTACGAGCAGTACTTC
CASSQTRGLYEQYF
>TRBJ2-4|NA|few|TRBV2
TGTGCCAGCAAATGGGAAGTAAACATTCAGTACTTC
CASKWEVNIQYF
>TRBJ1-2|TRBD1|NA|TRBV4-1
TGCGCCAGCAGCCAAGATCCGGACAGGTACTATGGCTACACCTTC
CASSQDPDRYYGYTF